The 32 T cell receptor beta chains in this list originate from one sample, sequenced in a study of T cells in Graves' hyperthyroidism and ophthalmopathy. Template material for amplifying TCR beta CDR3 regions consisted of RNA transcripts. The TCR CDR3 first-round RT-PCR relied on the HTBI primer set. TCRdb reprocessed the multiplex PCR reads via MiXCR and lists one record per CDR3 protein. The sample shows 400,000 to 550,000 distinct CDR3 sequences, less than 25% of them seen only once. Sequences were obtained from blood. The receptor source for this set is a woman under 40 with Graves' ophthalmopathy.

The V call is TRBV14, the J call TRBJ2-5, with a tentative D call TRBD1 (5 bases). The CDR3 spans 13 residues. V lost 2 bases and J 4 bases, leaving 8 bases between the germline ends. The germline V gene encodes CDR1 SGHDN and CDR2 FVKESK. CDR3 protein: CASSQLGPETQYF. The CDR3 DNA is TGTGCCAGCAGCCAACTGGGGCCAGAGACCCAGTACTTC. Variable domain in full (rest from reference TRBV14 and TRBJ2-5): EAGVTQFPSHSVIEKGQTVTLRCDPISGHDNLYWYRRVMGKEIKFLLHFVKESKQDESGMPNNRFLAERTGGTYSTLKVQPAELEDSGVYFCASSQLGPETQYFGPGTRLLVL.

This clonotype was seen repeatedly, ten times or more. This sequence joins TRBV20-1 and TRBJ1-2; no definite D call. The CDR3 is 8 amino acids. From germline, CDR1 is DFQATT and CDR2 SNEGSKA (reference sequence). The V end lost 7 bases, the J end lost 6 bases, and 3 bases lay between the germline ends. Written as DNA, the CDR3 is TGCAGTGAGAATGGCTACACCTTC. Translating it yields CSENGYTF.

This clonotype has a count of ten or more. The CDR3 loop is CASSPQRSQPQHF. The CDR3 DNA reads as TGTGCCAGCAGTCCGCAACGATCTCAGCCCCAGCATTTT. The V gene is TRBV28, the J gene TRBJ1-5; unclear D gene. This CDR3 has 13 residues. V was shortened by 5 bases and J by 6 bases, with 11 bases between the two germline ends. Germline CDR1 reads MDHEN; CDR2 reads SYDVKM.

This clonotype was seen repeatedly, ten times or more. The CDR3 DNA follows: TGTGCCAGCACGAGAAGACAGGGGCACGTGGTTTATGGCTACACCTTC. Protein: CASTRRQGHVVYGYTF. The J gene is TRBJ1-2, the V gene TRBV25-1; 8 bases align to TRBD1. After removal of 7 bases from V and 5 bases from J, the junction contained 15 bases not matched to a gene. CDR1 and CDR2 (germline): MGHDK, SYGVNS. This CDR3 is 16 amino acids long.

This clonotype showed up just a few times. The V gene is TRBV7-9, the J gene TRBJ2-7, with D uncertain. The germline V gene encodes CDR1 SEHNR and CDR2 FQNEAQ (reference sequence). The CDR3 runs to 14 residues. Trimming cost V 1 base and J 2 bases, with 9 bases left between them. For the CDR3, the DNA is TGTGCCAGCAGCTTAGTTGGCCCTACCTACGAGCAGTACTTC. It translates to CASSLVGPTYEQYF.

This clonotype was seen ten or more times. The chain joins TRBV28 to TRBJ1-2; 8 nucleotides agree with TRBD1. The V gene end was trimmed by 3 bases and the J gene end by 6 bases; junction bases not matched to a gene: 6. The germline gives CDR1 MDHEN, CDR2 SYDVKM. The CDR3 is 14 residues long. CDR3 in DNA: TGTGCCAGCAGTTTGACAGGGGCCGGCAATGGCTACACCTTC. Its translation is CASSLTGAGNGYTF.

The table lists this clonotype with many counts. The chain has TRBV29-1 and TRBJ1-1, with D possibly TRBD1 on 6 matching bases. From germline, CDR1 is SQVTM and CDR2 ANQGSEA. V was cut by 7 bases and J by 1 base, with 10 bases left in between. CDR3 length: 12 residues. DNA of the CDR3: TGCAGCGGGGGGCCTGGGAACACTGAAGCTTTCTTT. Protein: CSGGPGNTEAFF.

This clonotype was seen a few times. The V gene is TRBV18, the J gene TRBJ1-2; 9 bases align to TRBD1. Germline V lookup: CDR1 KGHSH, CDR2 LQKENI. The length of the CDR3 is 15 residues. The junction had 8 bases not matched to a gene; V was cut back by 4 bases and J by 5 bases. The CDR3: CASSLRDRAEYGYTF. DNA of the CDR3: TGTGCCAGCTCACTCCGGGACAGGGCCGAATATGGCTACACCTTC. Full variable domain (outside the CDR3, taken from reference TRBV18 and TRBJ1-2): NAGVMQNPRHLVRRRGQEARLRCSPMKGHSHVYWYRQLPEEGLKFMVYLQKENIIDESGMPKERFSAEFPKEGPSILRIQQVVRGDSAAYFCASSLRDRAEYGYTFGSGTRLTVV.

This clonotype came up many times. This rearrangement joins TRBV27 to TRBJ2-7, with 7 bases matching TRBD1. This CDR3 comprises 14 residues. CDR1 and CDR2 (germline): MNHEY, SMNVEV (reference sequence). V lost 5 bases and J lost 3; bases outside the gene matches: 7. The CDR3 is CASSKTRQGYEQYF. The CDR3 region has the DNA TGTGCCAGCAGTAAGACGCGACAGGGCTACGAGCAGTACTTC.

On this clonotype itself: This may arise from a read error, as a much more abundant clone is one base away. The J gene is TRBJ2-5, the V gene TRBV14; 12 bases are shared with TRBD2. The CDR3 length is 15 residues. Germline CDR1 is SGHDN and CDR2 is FVKESK. The chain's CDR3 is CVSSQLAGGRETQYF. For the CDR3, the DNA is TGTGTCAGCAGCCAACTAGCGGGGGGTCGAGAGACCCAGTACTTC.

This sequence joins TRBV7-8 and TRBJ2-5; 7 nucleotides match TRBD2. The CDR3 contains 14 residues. The germline gives CDR1 SGHVS, CDR2 FQNEAQ. The V segment lost 3 bases and the J segment 5 bases; nucleotides outside the gene matches: 6. CDR3 loop: CASSFASGIETQYF. CDR3 coding DNA: TGTGCCAGCAGCTTTGCTAGCGGAATCGAGACCCAGTACTTC. The full variable domain, rest sourced from reference TRBV7-8 and TRBJ2-5, is GAGVSQSPRYKVAKRGQDVALRCDPISGHVSLFWYQQALGQGPEFLTYFQNEAQLDKSGLPSDRFFAERPEGSVSTLKIQRTQQEDSAVYLCASSFASGIETQYFGPGTRLLVL.

This clonotype has a count of ten or more. This rearrangement joins TRBV6-1 to TRBJ2-7, with 8 bases fitting TRBD1. Trimming removed 8 bases from V and 3 bases from J; junction bases left unmatched: 6. CDR3 length: 13 residues. The germline CDR1 and CDR2 sequences are MNHNS and SASEGT. CDR3 nucleotides: TGTGCCAGCCAGGGACAGGTTGACTACGAGCAGTACTTC. Translating it yields CASQGQVDYEQYF.

This clonotype was detected ten times or more. The chain links TRBV7-2 to TRBJ1-5; TRBD1 is a possible D gene (6 bases). In germline, CDR1 is SGHTA, CDR2 FQGNSA. V lost 3 bases and J lost 3, with 12 bases in between. The CDR3 contains 15 residues. The CDR3 nucleotides are TGTGCCAGCAGCTTTAGCCGGGACACCAATCAGCCCCAGCATTTT. Encoded protein: CASSFSRDTNQPQHF.

The sample holds many counts of this clonotype. This chain connects TRBV6-1 to TRBJ1-2; D possibly corresponds to TRBD1 (5 bases). Per germline, CDR1 MNHNS and CDR2 SASEGT. The CDR3 loop spans 14 amino acids. V was cut by 0 bases and J by 5 bases, with 10 bases left in between. The CDR3 region is CASSEARGSYGYTF. In DNA, the CDR3 is TGTGCCAGCAGTGAAGCGCGGGGGTCGTATGGCTACACCTTC.

This clonotype was counted at least ten times. The chain has TRBV6-2 or TRBV6-3 and TRBJ2-5; 12 nucleotides match TRBD2. Germline loops: CDR1 MNHEY, CDR2 SVGEGT. The CDR3 is 17 residues long. The trim removed 6 bases at V and 3 bases at J, leaving 11 bases unmatched. The CDR3 nucleotides are TGTGCCAGCAGGCCCCTGGGGACTAGCGGGCTTAAAGAGACCCAGTACTTC. Translated: CASRPLGTSGLKETQYF.

The CDR3 here is CSVVLQQNTIYF. CDR3 DNA: TGCAGCGTTGTGTTACAACAAAACACCATATATTTT. The chain recombines TRBV29-1 with TRBJ1-3; no clear D gene. Germline CDR1 SQVTM, CDR2 ANQGSEA. The CDR3 consists of 12 residues. V lost 4 bases to trimming and J lost 6 bases, with 10 bases between them.

The chain uses TRBV29-1 and TRBJ2-5; D is ambiguous. CDR1 and CDR2 (germline): SQVTM, ANQGSEA. CDR3 length: 11 residues. Between the trimmed V and J ends, which lost 4 bases and 5 bases, there was a span of 8 bases. CDR3 sequence reads: CSVVKVETQYF. CDR3 DNA: TGCAGCGTTGTGAAGGTGGAGACCCAGTACTTC.

This clonotype showed up many times. This rearrangement joins TRBV7-2 to TRBJ1-2; D gene ambiguous. This CDR3 is built from 15 residues. V lost 4 bases, J lost 4 bases, and 16 bases lay in between. The germline gives CDR1 SGHTA, CDR2 FQGNSA. The CDR3 nucleotides read TGTGCCAGCAGCTCCTCGGTAACCCTCATCTATGGCTACACCTTC. It yields the protein CASSSSVTLIYGYTF.

V and J are TRBV6-1 and TRBJ1-1; perhaps TRBD1 as D (6 bases). V was cut by 2 bases and J by 3 bases, with 13 bases left in between. Germline assignment: CDR1 MNHNS and CDR2 SASEGT. This CDR3 has 15 residues. CDR3 bases: TGTGCCAGCAGTGAACCGCCGGGACACCACACTGAAGCTTTCTTT. Translation gives CASSEPPGHHTEAFF.

Only a few counts were recorded for this clonotype. The chain employs TRBV6-1 and TRBJ1-1; D ambiguous. Germline V lookup: CDR1 MNHNS, CDR2 SASEGT. Trimming left V 4 bases short and J 3 bases short, with 15 bases between. The CDR3 loop spans 15 amino acids. As DNA, the CDR3 is TGTGCCAGCAGTGGCATAAGGGTCCGCCACACTGAAGCTTTCTTT. It encodes CASSGIRVRHTEAFF.

This clonotype was seen only a few times. The gene calls are TRBV11-1 and TRBJ1-3, with a possible D match to TRBD1 (6 bases). V gave up 4 bases and J gave up 5 bases, with 18 bases separating them. This CDR3 contains 16 residues. CDR1 is SGHAT and CDR2 is FQDESV in the germline V gene (reference sequence). In DNA, the CDR3 is TGTGCCAGCAGCTCGAGCCTCAACAGGGATAGAAACACCATATATTTT. Translated: CASSSSLNRDRNTIYF.

This clonotype was seen ten or more times. The gene calls are TRBV2 and TRBJ1-2, with unresolved D. The germline V gene encodes CDR1 SNHLY and CDR2 FYNNEI. CDR3 length: 14 residues. The V end was cut by 1 base, the J end by 5 bases, with 11 bases between. The CDR3 DNA follows: TGTGCCAGCAGTGAAGATGGACCGGCGTATGGCTACACCTTC. Encoded protein: CASSEDGPAYGYTF.

As to this clonotype: A much larger clone lies a single base off, so this may be a read error. The chain carries TRBV18 and TRBJ1-1; D remains unclear. Germline CDR1 reads KGHSH; CDR2 reads LQKENI. The CDR3 is made up of 15 amino acids. The CDR3 nucleotides are TGTGCCAGCTTCGCCGCAAACCCCTACGGCACTGAAGCTTACTTT. It yields the protein CASFAANPYGTEAYF.

At least ten counts were recorded for this clonotype. The chain has TRBV5-1 and TRBJ2-2, with 7 bases aligning to TRBD2. CDR3 length: 14 amino acids. Germline V gene lookup returns CDR1 SGHRS and CDR2 YFSETQ. V was clipped by 5 bases and J by 5 bases; unmatched bases: 6. CDR3 sequence (DNA): TGCGCCAGCAGTATAAGCGGGGATACCGGGGAGCTGTTTTTT. Its translation: CASSISGDTGELFF.

The sample holds a few counts of this clonotype. The gene calls are TRBV3-1 and TRBJ1-2; the D gene is possibly TRBD1 (6 bases). The ends were cut back, 0 bases at V and 5 bases at J, with 16 bases in the middle. This CDR3 spans 16 amino acids. The germline gives CDR1 LGHDT, CDR2 YNNKEL (reference sequence). The CDR3 nucleotides read TGTGCCAGCAGCCAAGAAGCGGAAACAGGGTTTTATGGCTACACCTTC. Protein product: CASSQEAETGFYGYTF.

Concerning this clonotype itself: Possible read error: a much larger clone is one base away. The chain has TRBV7-8 and TRBJ1-5; the match to TRBD1 covers 7 bases. This CDR3 spans 16 amino acids. After removal of 5 bases from V and 0 bases from J, the junction contained 7 bases not matched to a gene. Germline V gives CDR1 SGHVS, CDR2 FQNEAQ. The CDR3, as DNA: TGTGCCAGCAGCCCCCGGACAGGCCATAGCAATCAGCCCCAGCATTTT. Its protein product is CASSPRTGHSNQPQHF.

The chain uses TRBV12-3 or TRBV12-4 and TRBJ2-3; TRBD2 matches 11 bases. V lost 2 bases, J lost 1 base, and 8 bases stayed unmatched. The CDR3 runs to 18 residues. CDR3 sequence reads: CASSLRVAGGGGTDTQYF. The CDR3 DNA is TGTGCCAGCAGTTTAAGAGTAGCGGGGGGGGGAGGCACAGATACGCAGTATTTT.

This clonotype was observed at least ten times. The chain recombines TRBV6-1 with TRBJ1-1; D is unresolved. The CDR3 is 13 amino acids. V shed 2 bases and J shed 0 bases, with 4 bases lying between them. CDR1 is MNHNS and CDR2 is SASEGT in the germline V gene. CDR3 amino acids: CASSEQLNTEAFF. CDR3 nucleotide sequence: TGTGCCAGCAGTGAACAGCTGAACACTGAAGCTTTCTTT.

The chain carries TRBV6-5 and TRBJ2-7, with D perhaps matching TRBD2 (6 bases). The germline V and J ends were trimmed by 0 bases and 0 bases, with 12 bases remaining between them. Looked up from germline, CDR1 is MNHEY and CDR2 is SVGAGI. The length of the CDR3 is 16 residues. The CDR3 bases are TGTGCCAGCAGTTACTCACTCCGGGACTTCTCCTACGAGCAGTACTTC. This translates into CASSYSLRDFSYEQYF.

V is TRBV28 and J is TRBJ2-7; possibly TRBD1 or TRBD2 for D (5 bases each). Germline V CDR1 and CDR2: MDHEN, SYDVKM. Trimming pared 3 bases from V and 1 base from J, leaving 16 bases between. The CDR3 runs 16 residues. CDR3 coding DNA: TGTGCCAGCAGTTTTCGTATCCGGGACGGATCCTACGAGCAGTACTTC. Amino acid sequence: CASSFRIRDGSYEQYF. Full variable domain (rest looked up from reference TRBV28 and TRBJ2-7): DVKVTQSSRYLVKRTGEKVFLECVQDMDHENMFWYRQDPGLGLRLIYFSYDVKMKEKGDIPEGYSVSREKKERFSLILESASTNQTSMYLCASSFRIRDGSYEQYFGPGTRLTVT.

Worth noting for this clonotype: Since a much larger clone is just one base distant, this may be a read error. V and J are TRBV6-1 and TRBJ2-7; TRBD1 aligns across 7 bases. The J segment lost 2 bases and the V segment lost 4 bases, leaving 8 bases of the junction unmatched. The length of the CDR3 is 15 residues. Per the germline V gene, CDR1 is MNHNS and CDR2 is SASEGT. The CDR3 nucleotides read TGTGCCAGCAGTGTCGCCCGGGACAGCGCCTACGAGCAGTACTTC. It specifies CASSVARDSAYEQYF.

This clonotype was observed at least ten times. CDR3 sequence: CASSDGGSEQYF. CDR3 DNA sequence: TGTGCCAGCAGTGACGGGGGGAGCGAGCAGTACTTC. The J gene is TRBJ2-7, the V gene TRBV2, with TRBD2 identical over 7 bases. There are 12 residues in the CDR3. Germline assignment: CDR1 SNHLY and CDR2 FYNNEI. J was trimmed by 6 bases and V by 3 bases; bases with no gene match: 2.